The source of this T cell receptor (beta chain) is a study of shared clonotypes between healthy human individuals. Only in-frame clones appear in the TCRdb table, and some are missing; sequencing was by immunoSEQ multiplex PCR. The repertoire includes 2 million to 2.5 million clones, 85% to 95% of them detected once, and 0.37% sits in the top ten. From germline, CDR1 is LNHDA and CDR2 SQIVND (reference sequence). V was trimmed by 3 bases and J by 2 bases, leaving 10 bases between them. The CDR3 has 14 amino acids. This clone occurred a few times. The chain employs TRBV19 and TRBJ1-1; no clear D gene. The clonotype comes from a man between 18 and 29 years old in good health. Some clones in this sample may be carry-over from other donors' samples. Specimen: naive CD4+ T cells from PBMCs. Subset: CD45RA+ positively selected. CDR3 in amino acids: CASSIVGSNTEAFF. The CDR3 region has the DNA TGTGCCAGTAGTATCGTGGGGAGTAACACTGAAGCTTTCTTT.